This TCR beta chain was recovered during a study of T-cell reconstitution after alpha-beta-depleted transplantation in children. CDR1 and CDR2 (germline): MRHNA, SNTAGT. Trimming stripped 0 bases from V and 7 bases from J, with 4 bases between. There are 12 residues in the CDR3. This clonotype has at least ten counts. A library of TCRbeta sequences, prepared with unique molecular identifiers, was generated. MiXCR, run by TCRdb on the PCR reads, gives a single entry per CDR3 protein. Here the sample spans 200,000 to 250,000 distinct CDR3 sequences, about a tenth being singletons. The rearrangement uses TRBV6-4 and TRBJ2-1; no clear D. The source material was PBMCs, sampled before TCRalphabeta/CD19-depleted stem cell transplant. The receptor was isolated from a child under two years old with acute myeloid leukemia, due to receive a stem cell transplant. CDR3: CASSDSRNEQFF. The CDR3 DNA follows: TGTGCCAGCAGTGACTCTAGAAATGAGCAGTTCTTC.